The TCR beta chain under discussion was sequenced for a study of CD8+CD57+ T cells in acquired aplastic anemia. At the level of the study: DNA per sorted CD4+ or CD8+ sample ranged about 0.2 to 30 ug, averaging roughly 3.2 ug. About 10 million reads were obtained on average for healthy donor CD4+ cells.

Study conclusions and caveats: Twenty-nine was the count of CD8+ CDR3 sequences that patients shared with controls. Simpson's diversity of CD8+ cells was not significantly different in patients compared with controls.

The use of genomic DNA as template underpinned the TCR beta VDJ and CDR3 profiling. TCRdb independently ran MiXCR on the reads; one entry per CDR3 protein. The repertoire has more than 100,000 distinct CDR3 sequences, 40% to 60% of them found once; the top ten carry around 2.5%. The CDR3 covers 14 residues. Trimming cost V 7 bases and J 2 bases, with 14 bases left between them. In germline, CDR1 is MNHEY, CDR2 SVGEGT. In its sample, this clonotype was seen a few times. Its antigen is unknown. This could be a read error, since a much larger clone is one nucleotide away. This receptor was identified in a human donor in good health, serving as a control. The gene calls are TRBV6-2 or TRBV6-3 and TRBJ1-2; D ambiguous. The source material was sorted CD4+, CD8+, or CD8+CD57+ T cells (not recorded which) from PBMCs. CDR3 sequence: CASMRSGNNYGYTF. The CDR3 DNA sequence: TGTGCCAGCATGAGGTCCGGGAACAACTATGGCTACACCTTC.